This T cell receptor beta chain was recovered during a study of T cell responses to AZD1222 COVID-19 vaccine. V shed 5 bases, J shed 7 bases, and the junction held 12 bases outside the gene matches. The CDR3 has 17 residues. The germline CDR1 and CDR2 sequences are SGHTA and FQGTGA. Assay used: immunoSEQ multiplex PCR; TCRdb lists only in-frame clones, some missing. The repertoire holds roughly 140,000 clones, approximately 90% seen once, with around 2.3% in the top ten. The rearrangement joins TRBV7-3 to TRBJ2-3, with 13 bases identical to TRBD2. The sequencing used peripheral blood, collected on day 0 of AZD1222 vaccination. This TCR derives from an adult in good health. For the CDR3, the DNA is TGTGCCAGCAGCCGAACCCCCGGGACTAGCGGGACTAATACGCAGTATTTT. Residues: CASSRTPGTSGTNTQYF.